Listed below are T cell receptor beta chains from one sample, sequenced in a study of blood T cells in healthy people across ages. TCRdb called the 5' RACE reads again in MiXCR, with one record for every CDR3 protein. The data contain about 1,800,000 distinct CDR3 sequences, approximately 28% of them singletons. Sequenced sample: blood. These receptor sequences come from a woman aged 25-40 years in good health. Both conserved end residues are part of each CDR3. D genes are given only for firm matches. Some rows have no size entry. The others give once, few or many, or a class for an expanded clone.

length	V	J	size	D	CDR3	DNA
14	TRBV28	TRBJ2-7	-	-	CASRRAMPSYEQYF	TGTGCCAGCAGACGAGCGATGCCCTCTTACGAGCAGTACTTC
18	TRBV6-2/TRBV6-3	TRBJ2-7	-	TRBD2	CASSYSVLVTGGRDEQYF	TGTGCCAGCAGTTACTCCGTCTTGGTTACGGGAGGGCGCGACGAGCAGTACTTC
16	TRBV7-2	TRBJ2-1	-	TRBD2	CASSWGLAGSSDEQFF	TGTGCCAGCAGCTGGGGACTAGCGGGATCCTCAGATGAGCAGTTCTTC
14	TRBV20-1	TRBJ2-3	-	TRBD1	CSASDRGTTDTQYF	TGCAGTGCCTCTGACAGGGGTACTACAGATACGCAGTATTTT
15	TRBV19	TRBJ1-2	-	-	CASSMRWAGDYGYTF	TGTGCCAGTAGTATGAGGTGGGCAGGGGACTATGGCTACACCTTC
14	TRBV6-2/TRBV6-3	TRBJ1-1	-	-	CASSFHRARDEAFF	TGTGCTAGCAGTTTCCACAGGGCGCGGGATGAAGCTTTCTTT
16	TRBV20-1	TRBJ2-3	-	-	CSASAPDAGWADTQYF	TGCAGTGCTAGCGCCCCTGATGCGGGCTGGGCAGATACGCAGTATTTT
13	TRBV29-1	TRBJ1-1	-	-	CSVPGMVNTEAFF	TGCAGCGTCCCTGGGATGGTGAACACTGAAGCTTTCTTT
13	TRBV2	TRBJ1-1	few	-	CATETGMNTEAFF	TGTGCCACGGAAACAGGGATGAACACTGAAGCTTTCTTT
15	TRBV7-9	TRBJ2-6	many	-	CASSWQVSGANVLTF	TGTGCCAGCAGCTGGCAGGTGTCTGGGGCCAACGTCCTGACTTTC
14	TRBV5-1	TRBJ2-1	many	TRBD2	CASSSGLAGAMGFF	TGCGCCAGCAGCTCGGGACTAGCGGGGGCCATGGGGTTCTTC
13	TRBV7-2	TRBJ2-5	-	-	CASSLIRQEAQYF	TGTGCCAGCAGCTTAATTAGGCAAGAGGCCCAGTACTTC
13	TRBV5-4	TRBJ1-3	few	-	CASSPIGQNTIYF	TGTGCCAGCAGCCCAATAGGACAAAACACCATATATTTT
16	TRBV6-6	TRBJ1-2	few	-	CASTAGQTNGNYGYTF	TGTGCCAGCACCGCGGGTCAAACAAATGGAAACTATGGCTACACCTTC
15	TRBV5-5	TRBJ2-5	-	-	CASSLSPREDETQYF	TGTGCCAGCAGCTTGTCTCCGAGGGAGGATGAGACCCAGTACTTC
14	TRBV7-3	TRBJ1-1	-	TRBD1	CASSSQGLNAEAFF	TGTGCCAGCAGCTCACAGGGGTTGAACGCTGAAGCTTTCTTT
16	TRBV6-6	TRBJ1-1	few	-	CASSYPAGVSATEAFF	TGTGCCAGCAGTTACCCTGCAGGAGTAAGTGCCACTGAAGCTTTCTTT
12	TRBV2	TRBJ2-1	many	TRBD1	CASSEDRGKQFF	TGTGCCAGCAGTGAGGACAGGGGTAAGCAGTTCTTC
15	TRBV29-1	TRBJ2-1	many	-	CSHKVAGRAYNEQFF	TGCAGCCACAAAGTTGCCGGGAGAGCCTACAATGAGCAGTTCTTC
13	TRBV18	TRBJ2-7	-	-	CASSSGQRTEQYF	TGTGCCAGCTCATCGGGACAACGAACCGAGCAGTACTTC
12	TRBV11-1	TRBJ2-1	-	TRBD1	CASSRTGVGQFF	TGTGCCAGCAGCCGAACAGGGGTGGGGCAGTTCTTC
16	TRBV12-3/TRBV12-4	TRBJ2-4	-	TRBD1	CASSSTGTGSKNIQYF	TGTGCCAGCAGTTCTACCGGGACAGGGTCCAAAAACATTCAGTACTTC
14	TRBV12-3/TRBV12-4	TRBJ1-5	-	-	CASSFSDLNQPQHF	TGTGCCAGCAGTTTTTCCGACCTCAATCAGCCCCAGCATTTT
14	TRBV3-1	TRBJ2-7	few	-	CASSRGTASYEQYF	TGTGCCAGCAGCCGCGGGACAGCCTCCTACGAGCAGTACTTC
15	TRBV12-3/TRBV12-4	TRBJ1-2	few	TRBD1	CASSQTGEPNYGYTF	TGTGCCAGCAGCCAGACAGGGGAACCTAACTATGGCTACACCTTC
15	TRBV3-1	TRBJ2-5	-	-	CASSQVKALPGEQYF	TGTGCCAGCAGCCAAGTCAAGGCCCTCCCGGGGGAGCAGTACTTC
14	TRBV5-1	TRBJ2-5	few	-	CASSAQGRDETQYF	TGCGCCAGCAGCGCGCAAGGTAGGGATGAGACCCAGTACTTC
14	TRBV29-1	TRBJ1-1	-	-	CSVEPPGRPDVAFF	TGCAGCGTTGAACCCCCGGGGAGACCTGATGTCGCTTTCTTT
14	TRBV9	TRBJ1-6	few	-	CASSPGFGNSPLHF	TGTGCCAGCAGCCCGGGGTTTGGTAATTCACCCCTCCACTTT
13	TRBV7-3	TRBJ2-3	-	-	CVSSPGYTDTQYF	TGTGTCAGCAGCCCTGGATACACAGATACGCAGTATTTT
15	TRBV6-6	TRBJ2-2	few	TRBD2	CASTGAGGGTGELFF	TGTGCCAGCACGGGAGCGGGAGGGGGAACCGGGGAGCTGTTTTTT
14	TRBV6-6	TRBJ2-7	many	-	CASSWRDVAYEQYF	TGTGCCAGCAGTTGGCGGGACGTAGCCTACGAGCAGTACTTC
11	TRBV29-1	TRBJ2-7	many	-	CSVEKRYEQYF	TGCAGCGTTGAGAAGCGGTACGAGCAGTACTTC
16	TRBV5-6	TRBJ2-1	-	TRBD2	CASSLVGLAGANEQFF	TGTGCCAGCAGCTTGGTCGGCCTAGCGGGTGCGAATGAGCAGTTCTTC
15	TRBV3-1	TRBJ2-5	-	-	CASSQGLERANEQYF	TGTGCCAGCAGCCAAGGTTTGGAAAGGGCCAATGAGCAGTACTTC
18	TRBV4-2	TRBJ2-7	-	TRBD2	CASSQDHPSGGPFYEQYF	TGTGCCAGCAGCCAAGATCACCCTAGCGGGGGACCTTTCTACGAGCAGTACTTC
16	TRBV7-9	TRBJ2-7	-	-	CASSSTTAVNFYEQYF	TGTGCCAGCAGCTCGACGACAGCCGTAAATTTCTACGAGCAGTACTTC
15	TRBV24-1	TRBJ2-1	-	TRBD1	CATSDPGTGHNEQFF	TGTGCCACCAGTGATCCCGGGACAGGGCACAATGAGCAGTTCTTC
15	TRBV5-6	TRBJ1-1	few	-	CASSLVGGGITEAFF	TGTGCCAGCAGCTTGGTCGGGGGCGGGATCACTGAAGCTTTCTTT
13	TRBV9	TRBJ2-3	-	-	CASSVKAADTQYF	TGTGCCAGCAGCGTAAAGGCGGCAGATACGCAGTATTTT
12	TRBV11-2	TRBJ2-7	-	-	CASSLHDDEQYF	TGTGCCAGCAGCTTGCATGACGACGAGCAGTACTTC
15	TRBV29-1	TRBJ2-5	few	-	CSVVGTRTGQETQYF	TGCAGCGTTGTCGGGACACGGACGGGGCAAGAGACCCAGTACTTC
14	TRBV10-3	TRBJ2-1	many	TRBD2	CAISELREEGEQFF	TGTGCCATCAGTGAGTTACGGGAGGAGGGTGAGCAGTTCTTC
12	TRBV30	TRBJ2-7	-	TRBD1	CAWSATGVEQYF	TGTGCCTGGAGCGCGACAGGGGTCGAGCAGTACTTC